The subject of this entry is one T cell receptor (beta chain). The antigen is unknown. This sample was included in a study of shared clonotypes between healthy human individuals. Study-wide context: Per donor, three plates held CD4 naive cells, three held CD4 memory, two held CD8 naive and one held CD8 memory. General study points: Large depth notwithstanding, sorted-subset sequencing proved incomplete by rarefaction. It was anticipated that sequencing depth would influence how many clonotypes donors shared.

Germline assignment: CDR1 LNHDA and CDR2 SQIVND (reference sequence). The CDR3 runs to 13 residues. After removal of 3 bases from V and 5 bases from J, the junction contained 3 bases not matched to a gene. Repertoires were generated with immunoSEQ multiplex PCR, while TCRdb's copy carries only in-frame clones and drops some. The profile shows roughly 2,300,000 clones, around 90% of them singletons. The chain combines TRBV19 with TRBJ2-5; 7 bases are a match to TRBD2. Sequencing was done on a sample of naive CD4+ T cells from PBMCs. The subset was: CD45RA+ positively selected. The receptor comes from a man between 18 and 35 years old in good health. Some clones in this sample may be carry-over from other donors' samples. CDR3 sequence: CASSMVGGETQYF. In DNA, the CDR3 is TGTGCCAGTAGTATGGTGGGGGGGGAGACCCAGTACTTC.